This TCR beta chain came from a study of long-term antiretroviral therapy in people with HIV. Points from the study as a whole: ART adherence, viral resistance and therapy changes were undocumented. HIV repertoires covered narrower CDR3 length ranges than controls did.

The assay, immunoSEQ v3.0, was run at survey level. Generated by immunoSEQ multiplex PCR, the TCRdb table keeps only in-frame clones and is missing some. The data hold around 21,000 clones, with about nine tenths observed a single time. Germline V lookup: CDR1 SNHLY, CDR2 FYNNEI. V lost 4 bases and J lost 5, with 6 bases in between. The CDR3 is made up of 12 amino acids. In its sample, this clone was seen a few times. Antigen unknown. Material: unsorted PBMCs, obtained 4.4 years before starting antiretroviral therapy. The TCR was taken from a woman aged 25-40 years with HIV. The chain uses TRBV2 and TRBJ2-1; D is perhaps TRBD1 (5 bases). The CDR3 DNA reads TGTGCCAGCAGTGCACAGGACAATGAGCAGTTCTTC. This translates into CASSAQDNEQFF.